These T cell receptor beta chains were read from a single sample in a study of blood T cell repertoires in COVID-19. Profiled with immunoSEQ multiplex PCR; TCRdb holds only in-frame clones, not every one. The table lists approximately 16,000 clones, approximately 88% of them singletons. Sequencing input: peripheral blood. The receptors here all came from a human donor in a cohort sampled during active COVID-19. Both conserved end residues are part of each CDR3. The D gene is left open where the match is weak.

CASSTSGTEQFF | TGTGCCAGTAGTACCTCAGGGACAGAGCAGTTCTTC | TRBJ2-1 | TRBV19 | NA
CASSWDRGSNEQFF | TGTGCCAGCAGCTGGGACAGGGGATCGAATGAGCAGTTCTTC | TRBJ2-1 | TRBV11-3 | TRBD1
CASSPEATRPDTQYF | TGTGCCAGCAGCCCCGAAGCGACCCGCCCCGATACGCAGTATTTT | TRBJ2-3 | TRBV3-1/TRBV3-2 | NA
CASDRGGIQETQYF | TGCGCCAGCGACAGGGGGGGTATCCAAGAGACCCAGTACTTC | TRBJ2-5 | TRBV5-1 | TRBD1
CASRAGTGVYEQYF | TGTGCCAGCAGAGCCGGGACAGGGGTTTACGAGCAGTACTTC | TRBJ2-7 | TRBV13 | TRBD1
CASSSLGGRNTEAFF | TGTGCCAGCAGTTCCCTCGGGGGACGGAACACTGAAGCTTTCTTT | TRBJ1-1 | TRBV28 | NA
CASSLTNGQTYGYTF | TGTGCCAGCAGCTTAACCAACGGACAGACCTATGGCTACACCTTC | TRBJ1-2 | TRBV28 | NA
CASSIGGSSTDTQYF | TGTGCCAGTAGTATTGGGGGGTCTAGCACAGATACGCAGTATTTT | TRBJ2-3 | TRBV19 | NA
CASSGQSTDTQYF | TGTGCCAGCTCGGGACAGAGCACAGATACGCAGTATTTT | TRBJ2-3 | TRBV6-5 | TRBD1
CASSWTGTGGEKLFF | TGCGCCAGCAGCTGGACCGGGACAGGGGGTGAAAAACTGTTTTTT | TRBJ1-4 | TRBV5-1 | TRBD1
CASSKEGRDDSGNTIYF | TGTGCCAGCAGCAAAGAAGGGAGGGATGACTCTGGAAACACCATATATTTT | TRBJ1-3 | TRBV21-1 | NA